Following are 30 T cell receptor beta chains from one sample sequenced in a study of shared clonotypes between healthy human individuals. Profiled with immunoSEQ multiplex PCR; TCRdb holds only in-frame clones, not every one. The table has roughly 1,000,000 clones, 75% to 85% seen once. Sequences were obtained from memory CD4+ T cells from PBMCs. As for subset: CD45RA-negative fraction. These receptors were collected from a man aged 18 to 30 in good health. Some clones in this sample may be carry-over from other donors' samples.

Only a few counts were recorded for this clone. The chain recombines TRBV19 with TRBJ1-4, with D maybe TRBD1 (6 bases). V lost 8 bases and J 7 bases, leaving 20 bases between the germline ends. Per germline, CDR1 LNHDA and CDR2 SQIVND (reference sequence). The CDR3 sequence is 15 residues long. CDR3 region: CASGTIQGSGEKLFF. CDR3 bases: TGTGCCAGTGGCACCATACAGGGATCGGGTGAAAAACTGTTTTTT.

The gene calls are TRBV6-1 and TRBJ1-3, with unresolved D. V lost 4 bases and J lost 0, with 16 bases in between. CDR1 and CDR2 from the germline V gene are MNHNS and SASEGT. The CDR3 loop spans 17 amino acids. In DNA, the CDR3 is TGTGCCAGCAGTGTATCACAGACCCGTAACTCTGGAAACACCATATATTTT. Translated, it gives CASSVSQTRNSGNTIYF.

J is TRBJ1-4 and V is TRBV23-1; 9 bases agree with TRBD1. TRBV23-1 is an open reading frame whose function is uncertain. CDR3 length equals 15 residues. The V and J ends lost 4 bases and 7 bases, in that order; junction bases with no gene match: 7. The CDR3 loop reads CASSRIQGAREKLFF. The CDR3 nucleotides are TGCGCCAGCAGTCGCATACAGGGGGCACGTGAAAAACTGTTTTTT.

This sequence joins TRBV5-4 and TRBJ2-3; D is possibly TRBD2 (6 bases). V was trimmed by 4 bases and J by 5 bases, leaving 14 bases between them. The CDR3 has 14 residues. Germline V CDR1 and CDR2: SGHNT, YYREEE (reference sequence). Written as DNA, the CDR3 is TGTGCCAGCAGCCGGGGCGGGGCCAGAGATACGCAGTATTTT. It codes for CASSRGGARDTQYF.

This clone was picked up one time. The rearrangement joins TRBV6-5 to TRBJ1-2; D gene uncertain. Trimming stripped 4 bases from V and 2 bases from J, with 8 bases between. Germline loops: CDR1 MNHEY, CDR2 SVGAGI. The CDR3 consists of 13 residues. The CDR3 sequence is CASSLRDNYGYTF. The CDR3 DNA reads as TGTGCCAGCAGTTTAAGAGACAACTATGGCTACACCTTC.

This clone was seen a handful of times. The sample contains more than one DNA sequence encoding this CDR3. This sequence joins TRBV6-5 and TRBJ1-1; 9 bases are a match to TRBD1. With V trimmed by 5 bases and J by 5 bases, 6 bases remained unmatched. Germline assignment: CDR1 MNHEY and CDR2 SVGAGI. CDR3 size: 14 residues. As DNA, the CDR3 is TGTGCCAGCAGTACTGGACAGGGGAGGACTGAAGCTTTCTTT. Translation gives CASSTGQGRTEAFF.

The chain links TRBV5-1 to TRBJ2-5; D gene unclear. The V gene lost 0 bases and the J gene lost 7 bases, with 13 bases spanning the gap. Germline lookup yields CDR1 SGHRS and CDR2 YFSETQ. This CDR3 spans 14 amino acids. The CDR3 nucleotides read TGCGCCAGCAGCTTGGGTCCGGATTCGGGGACCCAGTACTTC. Translated: CASSLGPDSGTQYF.

The V and J genes are TRBV28 and TRBJ2-7, with D unresolved. This CDR3 has 12 amino acids. The V gene's germline CDR1 is MDHEN and CDR2 SYDVKM. With 2 bases removed from V and 6 bases from J, the gap between germline ends came to 8 bases. The CDR3 loop reads CASSLMVSEQYF. CDR3 in DNA: TGTGCCAGCAGTTTAATGGTCTCCGAGCAGTACTTC.

The CDR3 DNA is TGTGCCAGCAGTCCTAGCGGAGCGGAGACCCAGTACTTC. This encodes CASSPSGAETQYF. The chain employs TRBV9 and TRBJ2-5; TRBD2 agrees at 7 bases. Trimming cost V 5 bases and J 5 bases; bases outside gene matches: 6. The CDR3 contains 13 residues. Looked up from germline, CDR1 is SGDLS and CDR2 is YYNGEE.

The V gene is TRBV7-3, the J gene TRBJ1-1; TRBD1 aligns across 9 bases. Germline lookup yields CDR1 SGHTA and CDR2 FQGTGA. This CDR3 comprises 13 residues. V dropped 5 bases and J dropped 4; count of bases not matched to a gene: 2. Here the CDR3 DNA reads TGTGCCAGCAGCACAGGGGGCGTCACTGAAGCTTTCTTT. It is translated as CASSTGGVTEAFF.

CDR3 sequence: CAGRRTPGANVLTF. For the CDR3, the DNA is TGCGCCGGGAGGCGGACCCCTGGGGCCAACGTCCTGACTTTC. The chain employs TRBV5-1 and TRBJ2-6; perhaps TRBD2 as D (6 bases). Trimming pared 10 bases from V and 2 bases from J, leaving 13 bases between. CDR1 SGHRS and CDR2 YFSETQ come from the germline V gene. The CDR3 loop spans 14 amino acids.

This clone occurred once. This chain joins TRBV5-1 and TRBJ2-7; D is undetermined. Trimming cost V 0 bases and J 7 bases, with 11 bases left between them. There are 13 residues in the CDR3. CDR1 and CDR2 from the germline V gene are SGHRS and YFSETQ. CDR3 region: CASSLGANGEQYF. The CDR3 DNA is TGCGCCAGCAGCTTGGGGGCAAATGGTGAGCAGTACTTC. Full variable domain (remainder filled in from reference TRBV5-1 and TRBJ2-7): KAGVTQTPRYLIKTRGQQVTLSCSPISGHRSVSWYQQTPGQGLQFLFEYFSETQRNKGNFPGRFSGRQFSNSRSEMNVSTLELGDSALYLCASSLGANGEQYFGPGTRLTVT.

Many counts were recorded for this clone. This chain joins TRBV7-9 and TRBJ2-3; D is perhaps TRBD2 (5 bases). Trimming pared 5 bases from V and 2 bases from J, leaving 17 bases between. The CDR3 consists of 16 residues. CDR1 is SEHNR, CDR2 FQNEAQ, per germline (reference sequence). The CDR3 here is CASSLWEAVATDTQYF. In nucleotides, the CDR3 is TGTGCCAGCAGCCTTTGGGAAGCGGTCGCCACAGATACGCAGTATTTT.

Note on this clone: This may be a read error: a much more frequent sequence differs by one nucleotide. Additional DNA sequences in this sample encode the identical CDR3. This chain connects TRBV20-1 to TRBJ2-5, with D possibly being TRBD1 or TRBD2 (6 bases each). The CDR3 has 11 residues. The germline V gene has CDR1 DFQATT and CDR2 SNEGSKA (reference sequence). Here the CDR3 reads CSAAGEETQYF. CDR3 coding DNA: TGCAGTGCTGCAGGGGAGGAGACTCAGTACTTC.

The rearrangement links TRBV5-1 to TRBJ2-2; the D gene is possibly TRBD1 (5 bases). The V gene lost 0 bases and the J gene lost 1 base, with 10 bases spanning the gap. The germline gives CDR1 SGHRS, CDR2 YFSETQ. The length of the CDR3 is 16 residues. The CDR3 nucleotides read TGCGCCAGCAGCTTGGGGACAAACTGGAACACCGGGGAGCTGTTTTTT. It codes for CASSLGTNWNTGELFF.

The V and J genes are TRBV7-2 and TRBJ2-3; 11 bases match TRBD2. The CDR3 loop spans 16 amino acids. V lost 5 bases to trimming and J lost 3 bases; unmatched junction nucleotides: 7. The germline CDR1 and CDR2 sequences are SGHTA and FQGNSA. The CDR3: CASSILAGGVTDTQYF. In DNA form, the CDR3 reads TGTGCCAGCAGCATCCTAGCGGGAGGTGTAACAGATACGCAGTATTTT.

On this clone itself: This sequence may be a read error, since a much larger clone differs from it by one base. This chain uses TRBV6-5 with TRBJ2-1; TRBD2 matches at 9 bases. With V trimmed by 7 bases and J by 2 bases, 3 bases remained unmatched. This CDR3 region has 14 residues. Germline-derived CDR1 and CDR2 are MNHEY and SVGAGI. CDR3 DNA sequence: TGTGCCAGCAAGGGCGGGAGGGCCTACAATGAGCAGTTCTTC. This sequence encodes CASKGGRAYNEQFF.

J is TRBJ2-1 and V is TRBV27, with TRBD1 identical over 8 bases. V was clipped by 5 bases and J by 6 bases; unmatched bases: 6. The CDR3 runs 14 residues. In germline, CDR1 is MNHEY, CDR2 SMNVEV (reference sequence). The CDR3 DNA reads as TGTGCCAGCAGTCCGTTGGACAGGGCCAATGAGCAGTTCTTC. Protein sequence: CASSPLDRANEQFF.

The chain is built from TRBV5-1 and TRBJ2-2, with 13 bases that match TRBD2. V lost 1 base to trimming and J lost 7 bases; unmatched junction nucleotides: 7. This CDR3 is 17 amino acids long. Per the germline V gene, CDR1 is SGHRS and CDR2 is YFSETQ. This CDR3 is CASSLLGTSGTIGELFF. The CDR3 DNA reads as TGCGCCAGCAGCTTGCTGGGGACTAGCGGGACGATCGGGGAGCTGTTTTTT.

Worth noting for this clone: At one end, the junction sequence differs from germline, possibly due to a read error. Within the sample, other DNA sequences also encode this same CDR3. The V gene is TRBV19, the J gene TRBJ2-7; 11 bases map to TRBD2. This CDR3 comprises 20 residues. Germline V lookup: CDR1 LNHDA, CDR2 SQIVND (reference sequence). CDR3 sequence reads: CASSKNLLAGGPSSSYEQYF. The CDR3 nucleotides read TGCGCCAGTAGCAAAAACCTTCTAGCGGGAGGACCTTCGAGCTCCTACGAGCAGTACTTC.

The chain uses TRBV4-1 and TRBJ1-6; 9 bases agree with TRBD1. This CDR3 is 18 amino acids long. Germline loops: CDR1 MGHRA, CDR2 YSYEKL. V was clipped by 0 bases and J by 7 bases; unmatched bases: 10. DNA of the CDR3: TGCGCCAGCAGCCAAGATAAGGACAGGGGATTCGGCAATTCACCCCTCCACTTT. Protein product: CASSQDKDRGFGNSPLHF.

The chain couples TRBV29-1 to TRBJ2-7, with D perhaps matching TRBD1 (6 bases). Trimming left V 7 bases short and J 6 bases short, with 16 bases between. The germline V gene encodes CDR1 SQVTM and CDR2 ANQGSEA. This CDR3 is 12 amino acids long. CDR3 sequence reads: CSASRGKFEQYF. The CDR3 region has the DNA TGCAGCGCCAGCAGGGGAAAGTTCGAGCAGTACTTC.

Within the sample, this clone is medium-sized. Other nucleotide sequences in the sample specify the same CDR3. This chain links TRBV30 with TRBJ1-5; D uncertain. The CDR3 is 15 amino acids. Trimming left V 1 base short and J 3 bases short, with 13 bases between. The germline gives CDR1 GTSNPN, CDR2 SVGIG (reference sequence). The chain's CDR3 is CAWSARGLYNQPQHF. The CDR3 DNA sequence: TGTGCCTGGAGTGCTCGTGGCCTTTACAATCAGCCCCAGCATTTT.

This clone came up a few times. This sample includes further DNA sequences coding for the same CDR3. The chain joins TRBV5-4 to TRBJ2-3; 12 bases are a match to TRBD2. Per germline, CDR1 SGHNT and CDR2 YYREEE (reference sequence). The CDR3 runs 16 residues. V shed 4 bases and J 2 bases; nucleotides not matched to a gene: 5. For the CDR3, the DNA is TGTGCCAGCAGCCACGGACTAGCGGGGTCCACAGATACGCAGTATTTT. It encodes CASSHGLAGSTDTQYF.

As concerns this clone: In the same sample, other DNA sequences code for this CDR3. The rearrangement links TRBV2 to TRBJ2-5; TRBD1 matches 7 bases. Per germline, CDR1 SNHLY and CDR2 FYNNEI. CDR3 size: 12 residues. V trimming: 8 bases; J trimming: 1 base; junction bases outside the gene matches: 1. The CDR3 here is CASGTVQETQYF. In DNA form, the CDR3 reads TGTGCCAGCGGGACAGTCCAAGAGACCCAGTACTTC.

V gene TRBV5-1 combines with J gene TRBJ2-3, with 9 bases that match TRBD2. Germline V gene sequence: CDR1 SGHRS, CDR2 YFSETQ. The CDR3 spans 15 residues. J was trimmed by 4 bases and V by 7 bases; bases with no gene match: 10. The CDR3 loop reads CASRPNSGSADTQYF. The CDR3 nucleotides read TGCGCCAGCCGCCCAAATAGCGGGAGCGCAGATACGCAGTATTTT.

This clone has just a few counts. This chain joins TRBV28 and TRBJ2-1; 11 bases are shared with TRBD2. Germline assignment: CDR1 MDHEN and CDR2 SYDVKM. The CDR3 covers 16 residues. With 5 bases clipped from V and 5 bases from J, the junction kept 8 bases outside the gene matches. This chain's CDR3 is CASSPHSGRANNEQFF. The CDR3 coding sequence is TGTGCCAGCAGTCCCCATAGCGGGAGGGCTAACAATGAGCAGTTCTTC.

The table lists this clone with a few counts. The CDR3 reads CASSSPGYTGELFF. The CDR3 DNA is TGTGCCAGCAGTTCCCCGGGGTACACCGGGGAGCTGTTTTTT. The chain employs TRBV28 and TRBJ2-2; a possible D gene is TRBD2 (5 bases). The CDR3 has 14 amino acids. V was trimmed by 4 bases and J by 3 bases, leaving 9 bases between them. Per germline, CDR1 MDHEN and CDR2 SYDVKM. The variable domain in full, with the rest retrieved from reference TRBV28 and TRBJ2-2, is DVKVTQSSRYLVKRTGEKVFLECVQDMDHENMFWYRQDPGLGLRLIYFSYDVKMKEKGDIPEGYSVSREKKERFSLILESASTNQTSMYLCASSSPGYTGELFFGEGSRLTVL.

This clone was found once. The gene calls are TRBV28 and TRBJ2-7; 11 bases agree with TRBD2. The trim removed 4 bases at V and 5 bases at J, leaving 7 bases unmatched. From germline, CDR1 is MDHEN and CDR2 SYDVKM. The CDR3 loop spans 15 amino acids. In DNA form, the CDR3 reads TGTGCCAGCAGTTATCCGGGACTAGCGGACCACGAGCAGTACTTC. Translated: CASSYPGLADHEQYF. Variable domain in full (rest from reference TRBV28 and TRBJ2-7): DVKVTQSSRYLVKRTGEKVFLECVQDMDHENMFWYRQDPGLGLRLIYFSYDVKMKEKGDIPEGYSVSREKKERFSLILESASTNQTSMYLCASSYPGLADHEQYFGPGTRLTVT.

The DNA of the CDR3 is TGTGCCAGCAGTTATAGGGACCTGAGGACTGAAGCTTTCTTT. This gives the protein CASSYRDLRTEAFF. The gene calls are TRBV6-6 and TRBJ1-1; D is perhaps TRBD1 (5 bases). CDR3 size: 14 residues. V was shortened by 3 bases and J by 5 bases, with 13 bases between the two germline ends. Germline CDR1 is MNHNY and CDR2 is SVGAGI (reference sequence).